The 20 T cell receptor beta chains below all came from one sample that was sequenced in a study of CD8 T cells in Susac syndrome. RNA was extracted with the RNeasy kit, and a quantity of about 0.45 to 1 ug was reverse transcribed using random hexamers. TCRdb reprocessed the immunoSEQ multiplex PCR reads via MiXCR and lists one record per CDR3 protein. In the table there are more than 150,000 distinct CDR3 sequences, around 95% of which are singletons. The sample taken for sequencing was CD4+ T cells from PBMCs. The source of these receptors is a human donor with Susac syndrome.

J is TRBJ2-5 and V is TRBV20-1; a weak D match, TRBD1 (5 bases). The CDR3 contains 13 residues. Germline values: CDR1 DFQATT, CDR2 SNEGSKA (reference sequence). Trimming cost V 0 bases and J 5 bases, with 10 bases left between them. The CDR3 nucleotides read TGCAGTGCTAGAGATGCAGGGCGGGAGACCCAGTACTTC. Protein: CSARDAGRETQYF.

The V call is TRBV28, the J call TRBJ2-3; no definite D call. Germline loops: CDR1 MDHEN, CDR2 SYDVKM. Trimming removed 4 bases at V and 2 bases at J, with 13 bases between. This CDR3 comprises 15 residues. The CDR3 region is CASSSPPSLTDTQYF. CDR3 nucleotides: TGTGCCAGCAGTTCCCCCCCCTCACTCACAGATACGCAGTATTTT.

V and J are TRBV20-1 and TRBJ2-5; maybe TRBD1 (6 bases). Trimming left V 3 bases short and J 4 bases short, with 9 bases between. CDR1 DFQATT and CDR2 SNEGSKA come from the germline V gene (reference sequence). This CDR3 has 12 residues. The CDR3 loop is CSARGAGETQYF. The CDR3 coding sequence is TGCAGTGCTAGGGGGGCCGGAGAGACCCAGTACTTC.

The rearrangement links TRBV10-3 to TRBJ2-5; D unclear. Germline V gives CDR1 ENHRY, CDR2 SYGVKD. This CDR3 is 14 amino acids long. The germline V and J ends were trimmed by 2 bases and 0 bases, with 7 bases remaining between them. The CDR3 nucleotides are TGTGCCATCAGTGAGGAGGATAACCAAGAGACCCAGTACTTC. It is translated as CAISEEDNQETQYF.

J is TRBJ2-3 and V is TRBV28, with unresolved D. Germline V gene data show CDR1 as MDHEN and CDR2 as SYDVKM. Trimming took 7 bases from V and 5 from J, leaving 10 bases between them. The CDR3 is 12 residues long. CDR3 region: CASTSQRDTQYF. Written as DNA, the CDR3 is TGTGCCAGCACTTCACAGAGAGATACGCAGTATTTT.

This chain uses TRBV27 with TRBJ1-5, with D tentatively TRBD1 (5 bases). The length of the CDR3 is 14 residues. Trimming cost V 5 bases and J 5 bases, with 13 bases left between them. Germline CDR1 is MNHEY and CDR2 is SMNVEV (reference sequence). CDR3 sequence reads: CASSPAGGDQPQHF. DNA for the CDR3: TGTGCCAGCAGTCCCGCGGGGGGGGATCAGCCCCAGCATTTT.

The J gene is TRBJ1-1, the V gene TRBV7-2; no reliable D call. V was shortened by 1 base and J by 0 bases, with 6 bases between the two germline ends. Germline V CDR1 and CDR2: SGHTA, FQGNSA. There are 14 residues in the CDR3. The CDR3 region has the DNA TGTGCCAGCAGCTTAGATTTGATGAACACTGAAGCTTTCTTT. It codes for CASSLDLMNTEAFF.

This chain links TRBV9 with TRBJ2-1; 8 positions agree with TRBD1. This CDR3 has 16 residues. Germline CDR1 is SGDLS and CDR2 is YYNGEE. Germline trimming cut 0 bases from V and 5 bases from J; bases unmatched to any gene: 7. The CDR3 bases are TGTGCCAGCAGCGTAGAGAGGACAGGGATAAACAATGAGCAGTTCTTC. Its translation: CASSVERTGINNEQFF.

This chain links TRBV7-2 with TRBJ1-1, with D unresolved. Trimming took 4 bases from V and 3 from J, leaving 12 bases between them. Germline V gives CDR1 SGHTA, CDR2 FQGNSA. The CDR3 contains 14 residues. The CDR3 DNA follows: TGTGCCAGCAGCTCACGGACCTTGGACACTGAAGCTTTCTTT. This sequence encodes CASSSRTLDTEAFF.

The chain recombines TRBV27 with TRBJ1-2; 7 bases align to TRBD1. The CDR3 loop spans 14 amino acids. V lost 5 bases to trimming and J lost 3 bases; unmatched junction nucleotides: 6. Germline CDR1 and CDR2: MNHEY and SMNVEV (reference sequence). In nucleotides, the CDR3 is TGTGCCAGCAGTCGTACCGGGACAGACTATGGCTACACCTTC. Translation gives CASSRTGTDYGYTF.

The chain recombines TRBV20-1 with TRBJ1-5; D may be TRBD1 (6 bases). The CDR3 contains 17 residues. Germline CDR1 and CDR2: DFQATT and SNEGSKA (reference sequence). V dropped 4 bases and J dropped 5 bases, with 24 bases sitting between them. The CDR3 DNA follows: TGCAGTGCTACTAGGCCCCCCATGGGCAGGGGCTATCAGCCCCAGCATTTT. Translated, it gives CSATRPPMGRGYQPQHF.

The rearrangement joins TRBV30 to TRBJ1-2, with 8 bases lining up with TRBD1. The J segment lost 4 bases and the V segment lost 5 bases, leaving 9 bases of the junction unmatched. The CDR3 consists of 14 residues. The germline CDR1 and CDR2 sequences are GTSNPN and SVGIG (reference sequence). The CDR3 bases are TGTGCCTGGGGACGACAGGGGACAGGCTATGGCTACACCTTC. Translation: CAWGRQGTGYGYTF.

The chain has TRBV30 and TRBJ1-2; 9 bases fit TRBD1. CDR1 GTSNPN and CDR2 SVGIG come from the germline V gene (reference sequence). CDR3 size: 11 residues. V shed 2 bases, J shed 8 bases, and the junction held 0 bases outside the gene matches. The CDR3 is CAWSTGGGYTF. The CDR3, as DNA: TGTGCCTGGAGTACAGGGGGCGGCTACACCTTC.

The V gene is TRBV15, the J gene TRBJ1-1; TRBD1 aligns across 9 bases. Germline V gene lookup returns CDR1 LNHNV and CDR2 YYDKDF (reference sequence). Unmatched junction bases numbered 3, after V lost 3 bases and J lost 4 bases. The CDR3 sequence is 14 residues long. The CDR3 bases are TGTGCCACCAGCAGGGACAGGGGTGGCACTGAAGCTTTCTTT. Amino acid sequence: CATSRDRGGTEAFF.

This sequence joins TRBV12-3 or TRBV12-4 and TRBJ2-5; 8 bases agree with TRBD2. The CDR3 runs to 15 residues. V trimming: 7 bases; J trimming: 2 bases; junction bases outside the gene matches: 9. The DNA of the CDR3 is TGTGCCAGCACCGGACTAGCTGGGCCACAAGAGACCCAGTACTTC. Its protein is CASTGLAGPQETQYF.

V and J are TRBV24-1 and TRBJ2-4; D might be TRBD1 or TRBD2, each matching 5 bases. Trimming shortened V by 5 bases and J by 1 base, and 5 bases separated the two germline ends. The CDR3 is 13 residues long. From germline, CDR1 is KGHDR and CDR2 SFDVKD. The CDR3 DNA is TGTGCCACCAGTGGGGGGGCCAAAAACATTCAGTACTTC. It translates to CATSGGAKNIQYF.

This chain connects TRBV4-2 to TRBJ1-5, with D maybe TRBD1 (6 bases). The V end was cut by 0 bases, the J end by 1 base, with 7 bases between. Germline V CDR1 and CDR2: LGHNA, YNFKEQ. This CDR3 is 15 amino acids long. The CDR3 DNA reads as TGTGCCAGCAGCCAAGAGGGGACAAGCAATCAGCCCCAGCATTTT. It translates to CASSQEGTSNQPQHF.

The chain combines TRBV24-1 with TRBJ1-5, with D possibly being TRBD1 (6 bases). The CDR3 contains 15 residues. Germline CDR1 and CDR2: KGHDR and SFDVKD. V lost 9 bases and J 0 bases, leaving 14 bases between the germline ends. The CDR3 spells CATRGQVNSNQPQHF. The CDR3 DNA reads TGTGCCACCCGGGGGCAGGTCAATAGCAATCAGCCCCAGCATTTT.

This chain links TRBV28 with TRBJ2-7; D remains unclear. Germline lookup yields CDR1 MDHEN and CDR2 SYDVKM. The CDR3 is made up of 15 amino acids. V lost 2 bases to trimming and J lost 0 bases, with 11 bases between them. The CDR3 bases are TGTGCCAGCAGTTTAGGGCAAACACACTCCTACGAGCAGTACTTC. As protein: CASSLGQTHSYEQYF.

The chain has TRBV29-1 and TRBJ2-3, with D tentatively TRBD1 (5 bases). The V gene's germline CDR1 is SQVTM and CDR2 ANQGSEA. The length of the CDR3 is 16 residues. V was clipped by 7 bases and J by 0 bases, with 20 bases between them. The CDR3 protein is CSGRPRGGASTDTQYF. The CDR3 DNA sequence: TGCAGCGGCCGCCCGAGAGGTGGGGCTAGCACAGATACGCAGTATTTT.